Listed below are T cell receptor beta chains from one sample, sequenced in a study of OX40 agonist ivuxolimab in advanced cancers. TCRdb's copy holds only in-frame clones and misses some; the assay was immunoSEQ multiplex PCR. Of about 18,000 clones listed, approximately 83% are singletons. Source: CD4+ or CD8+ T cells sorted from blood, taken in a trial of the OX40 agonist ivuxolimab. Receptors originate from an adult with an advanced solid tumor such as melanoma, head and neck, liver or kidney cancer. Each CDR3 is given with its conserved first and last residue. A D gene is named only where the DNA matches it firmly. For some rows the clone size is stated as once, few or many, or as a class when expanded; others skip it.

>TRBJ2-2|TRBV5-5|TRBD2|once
TGTGCCAGCAGCTTGGGGCTGCTAGCGGGGGGGCCGACCGGGGAGCTGTTTTTT
CASSLGLLAGGPTGELFF
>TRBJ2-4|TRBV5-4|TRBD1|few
TGTGCCAGCAGTGCAAGGACAGGGCTGATGGACATTCAGTACTTC
CASSARTGLMDIQYF
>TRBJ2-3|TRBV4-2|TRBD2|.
TGTGCCAGCAGCCAAGAGCGGGGGAGCACAGATACGCAGTATTTT
CASSQERGSTDTQYF
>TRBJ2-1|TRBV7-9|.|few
TGTGCCAGCAGTAAGACAGTTCTCTCTCACAATGAGCAGTTCTTC
CASSKTVLSHNEQFF
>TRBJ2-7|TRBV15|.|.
TGTGCCACCAGCAGAGACGGACCGGGGTACGAGCAGTACTTC
CATSRDGPGYEQYF
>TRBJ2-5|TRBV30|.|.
TGTGCCTGGAGTGGCAGCCACGCGGAGACCCAGTACTTC
CAWSGSHAETQYF
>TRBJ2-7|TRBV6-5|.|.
TGTGCCAGCAGTTTTGGCAGGGCGGGGTACGAGCAGTACTTC
CASSFGRAGYEQYF
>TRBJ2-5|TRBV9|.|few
TGTGCCAGCAGCGTAGATTCGGGAGCGGGAGAGACCCAGTACTTC
CASSVDSGAGETQYF
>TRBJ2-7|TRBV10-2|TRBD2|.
TGCGCCAGCACCCTAAGCGGGGTCCCCCACGAGCAGTACTTC
CASTLSGVPHEQYF
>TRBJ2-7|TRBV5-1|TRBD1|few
TGCGCCAGCAGCTCTACTACCGGGACAGGGGTCGAGCAGTACTTC
CASSSTTGTGVEQYF
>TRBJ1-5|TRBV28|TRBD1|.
TGTGCCAGCAGTTTAAGGACAGGGGGCGGTCAGCCCCAGCATTTT
CASSLRTGGGQPQHF
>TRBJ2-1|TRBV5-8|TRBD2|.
TGTGCCAGCGCCGTAGGGCAGGGAGGGGAGCAGTTCTTC
CASAVGQGGEQFF
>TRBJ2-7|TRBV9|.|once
TGTGCCAGCAGCGTCGCCAGGTCGCCGTACGAGCAGTACTTC
CASSVARSPYEQYF
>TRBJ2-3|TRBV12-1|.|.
TGTGCCAGCAGCCCAAAGACTAGCGGGACGGGAGATACGCAGTATTTT
CASSPKTSGTGDTQYF
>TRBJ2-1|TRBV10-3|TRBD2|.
TGTGCCATCAGTGATCTTGCGGGGGGGATGTATGAGCAGTTCTTC
CAISDLAGGMYEQFF
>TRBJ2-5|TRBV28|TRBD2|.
TGTGCCAGCAGCCTTCCTCCCCCTAGCGGCCAAGAGACCCAGTACTTC
CASSLPPPSGQETQYF
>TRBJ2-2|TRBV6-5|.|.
TGTGCCAGCAGTTGGGCAGGGACTGGGAACACCGGGGAGCTGTTTTTT
CASSWAGTGNTGELFF
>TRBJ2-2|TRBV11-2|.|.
TGTGCCGCGGGCAACGTCTGGGAAAACACCGGGGAGCTGTTTTTT
CAAGNVWENTGELFF
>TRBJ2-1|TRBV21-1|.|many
TGTGCCAGCAGCAAAGAAGGAGGACAGGGACAGGGGTGCAATGAGCAGTTCTTC
CASSKEGGQGQGCNEQFF
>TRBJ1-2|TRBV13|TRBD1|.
TGTGCCAGCAGCTCGGGACAGGTCGACTATGGCTACACCTTC
CASSSGQVDYGYTF
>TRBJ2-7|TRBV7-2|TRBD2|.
TGTGCCAGCAGCCCAAGGACTAGCGGGAGCTACGAGCAGTACTTC
CASSPRTSGSYEQYF
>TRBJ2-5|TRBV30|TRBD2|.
TGTGCCTGGACCCACGCGGGGGGGCTAGAGACCCAGTACTTC
CAWTHAGGLETQYF
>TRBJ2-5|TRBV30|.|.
TGTGCCTGGAGTGGGGCGGATCTAGGGCAGTACTTC
CAWSGADLGQYF
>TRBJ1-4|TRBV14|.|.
TGTGCCAGCAGCCAAGAAGGCAGGGAGATCGTAGAGGCTAATGAAAAACTGTTTTTT
CASSQEGREIVEANEKLFF
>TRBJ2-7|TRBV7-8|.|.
TGTGCCAGCAGCCGAAGCACTACCTACGAGCAGTACTTC
CASSRSTTYEQYF
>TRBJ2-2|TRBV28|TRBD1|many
TGTGCCAGCTCCCGACAGGGGGCTAGAACCGGGGAGCTGTTTTTT
CASSRQGARTGELFF
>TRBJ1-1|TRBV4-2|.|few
TGTGCCAGCAGCCAAGAAGGCATGACGAACACTGAAGCTTTCTTT
CASSQEGMTNTEAFF
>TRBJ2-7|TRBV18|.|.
TGTGCCAGCTCACAGGAAGCCACCGAGAATCCCTACGAGCAGTACTTC
CASSQEATENPYEQYF
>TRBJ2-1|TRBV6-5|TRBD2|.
TGTGCCAGCAGTTATAATCCTAGCGGGGGCAATGAGCAGTTCTTC
CASSYNPSGGNEQFF
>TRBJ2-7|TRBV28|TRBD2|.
TGTGCCAGCAGTTTATACGGGAGGGCCTACGAGCAGTACTTC
CASSLYGRAYEQYF
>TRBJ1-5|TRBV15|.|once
TGTGCCACCAGGAGAGAATCGGGGCCCAATCAGCCCCAGCATTTT
CATRRESGPNQPQHF
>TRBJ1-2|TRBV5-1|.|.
TGCGCCAGCAGCTTACAAGGGGAGGTTGGCTACACCTTC
CASSLQGEVGYTF
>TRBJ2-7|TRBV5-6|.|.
TGTGCCAGCAGCTTCGGGACACTCTCCTACGAGCAGTACTTC
CASSFGTLSYEQYF
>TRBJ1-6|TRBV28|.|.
TGTGCCAGCAGTCCACCCCGGACATGGGGAAATTCACCCCTCCACTTT
CASSPPRTWGNSPLHF
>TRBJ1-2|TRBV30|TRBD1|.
TGTGCCTGGAGTGCGACAGGGGTGGGGTATGGCTACACCTTC
CAWSATGVGYGYTF
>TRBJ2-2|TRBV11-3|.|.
TGTGCCAGCAGCTTAACTCCTTTCACTTGGACCGGGGAGCTGTTTTTT
CASSLTPFTWTGELFF
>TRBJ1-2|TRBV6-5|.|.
TGTGCCAGCAGAACCCCGACAGTATTTGGCTACACCTTC
CASRTPTVFGYTF
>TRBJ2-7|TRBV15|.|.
TGTGCCACCAGCGCCCCCTCCGGGGTGGGGTACGAGCAGTACTTC
CATSAPSGVGYEQYF
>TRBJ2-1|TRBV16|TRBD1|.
TGTGCCAGCAGCCAGGGACAGGGAACAACATCCTACAATGAGCAGTTCTTC
CASSQGQGTTSYNEQFF
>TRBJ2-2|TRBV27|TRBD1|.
TGTGCCAGCAGTCTCACCTGGACAGGGGGCCGTACCGGGGAGCTGTTTTTT
CASSLTWTGGRTGELFF
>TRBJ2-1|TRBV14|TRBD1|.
TGTGCCAGCAGCCTAGACAGGGGGCCGTACAATGAGCAGTTCTTC
CASSLDRGPYNEQFF
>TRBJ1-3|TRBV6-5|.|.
TGTGCCAGCACCTCCGGGGGGACCATATATTTT
CASTSGGTIYF
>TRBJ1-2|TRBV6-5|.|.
TGTGCCAGCAAACGACAGGCGAACTATGGCTACACCTTC
CASKRQANYGYTF
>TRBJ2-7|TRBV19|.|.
TGTGCCAGTAGTGAAGGCAGCTACGAGCAGTACTTC
CASSEGSYEQYF
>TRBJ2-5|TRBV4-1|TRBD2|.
TGCGCCAGCAGCCACGGAATCGGGCTAGCGGGAGAAGAGACCCAGTACTTC
CASSHGIGLAGEETQYF
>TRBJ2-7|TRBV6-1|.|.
TGTGCCAGCAGTGACCGGACGGGACCCGCATACGAGCAGTACTTC
CASSDRTGPAYEQYF
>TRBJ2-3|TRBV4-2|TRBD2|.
TGTGCCAGCAGCCCCATACTAGCGGGAGTTATCGACACAGATACGCAGTATTTT
CASSPILAGVIDTDTQYF
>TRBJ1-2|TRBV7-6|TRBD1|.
TGTGCCAGCAGCCCCGGACAGGGATCCGGCTATGGCTACACCTTC
CASSPGQGSGYGYTF
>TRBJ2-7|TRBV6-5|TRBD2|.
TGTGCCAGCAGTTACGGACTAGCGGGAGAGGAGCAGTACTTC
CASSYGLAGEEQYF
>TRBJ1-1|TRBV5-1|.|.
TGCGCCAGCAGCCGCGGGTTAAAGCCGATGAACACTGAAGCTTTCTTT
CASSRGLKPMNTEAFF
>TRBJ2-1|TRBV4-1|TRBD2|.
TGCGCCAGCAGCCAAGCGGGACTATTCTTTAATGAGCAGTTCTTC
CASSQAGLFFNEQFF
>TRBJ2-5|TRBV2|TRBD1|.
TGTGCCAGCAGTGGAGACCGGGACAGGGGGTCCCAGTACTTC
CASSGDRDRGSQYF
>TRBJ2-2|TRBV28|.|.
TGTGCCAGCAGTTTACGGGTGGGTGCCGCGAACACCGGGGAGCTGTTTTTT
CASSLRVGAANTGELFF
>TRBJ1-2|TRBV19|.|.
TGTGCCAGTAGTATAACGGACGGGGGTAACTATGGCTACACCTTC
CASSITDGGNYGYTF
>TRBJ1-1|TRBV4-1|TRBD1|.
TGCGCCAGCAGCCAAGGGGACAGAAACCCGAACACTGAAGCTTTCTTT
CASSQGDRNPNTEAFF
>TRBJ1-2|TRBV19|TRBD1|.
TGTGCCAGCCGAACAGGGGTGGACTATGGCTACACCTTC
CASRTGVDYGYTF
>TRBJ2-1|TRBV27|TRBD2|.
TGTGCCAGCAGTTTAACCCAGGCTAGCGGGGTTATGGGGGAGCAGTTCTTC
CASSLTQASGVMGEQFF
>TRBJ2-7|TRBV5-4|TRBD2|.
TGTGCCAGCAGCGCCGGGACTAGCGGGAGCGAGCAGTACTTC
CASSAGTSGSEQYF
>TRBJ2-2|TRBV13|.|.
TGTGCCAGCCGTCCCAGCGGAGGGAACACCGGGGAGCTGTTTTTT
CASRPSGGNTGELFF
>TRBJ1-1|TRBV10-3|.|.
TGTGCCATCAGTGTCCCCCCCAACTTTCCCTTAGGACCCGGAGGGAACACTGAAGCTTTCTTT
CAISVPPNFPLGPGGNTEAFF